In this sample, the clone carrying this TCR beta chain turned up once. The target antigen is unknown. Its ends do not fully match the called genes, so a read error is possible. This entry is derived from a study of STAT5B mutations in CD4+ large granular lymphocyte leukemia. There are 14 residues in the CDR3. In germline, CDR1 is SGHVS, CDR2 FNYEAQ. General study findings and limits: Main leukemic clonotypes were patient-specific, but 20% to 25% appeared at low frequency elsewhere.

Sequencing was at survey level. Clones were sequenced by immunoSEQ multiplex PCR, and TCRdb holds only the in-frame ones, with some missing. Among some 23,000 clones listed, 74% were seen once. The TCR was taken from a human donor in good health. What was sequenced was CD4+ T cells from blood buffy coats. V and J are TRBV7-6 and TRBJ1-2; D is undetermined. The chain's CDR3 is CASSLAGGNSGYTF. CDR3 bases: TGTGCCAGCAGCTTAGCTGGCGGGAACTCTGGCTACACCTTC.